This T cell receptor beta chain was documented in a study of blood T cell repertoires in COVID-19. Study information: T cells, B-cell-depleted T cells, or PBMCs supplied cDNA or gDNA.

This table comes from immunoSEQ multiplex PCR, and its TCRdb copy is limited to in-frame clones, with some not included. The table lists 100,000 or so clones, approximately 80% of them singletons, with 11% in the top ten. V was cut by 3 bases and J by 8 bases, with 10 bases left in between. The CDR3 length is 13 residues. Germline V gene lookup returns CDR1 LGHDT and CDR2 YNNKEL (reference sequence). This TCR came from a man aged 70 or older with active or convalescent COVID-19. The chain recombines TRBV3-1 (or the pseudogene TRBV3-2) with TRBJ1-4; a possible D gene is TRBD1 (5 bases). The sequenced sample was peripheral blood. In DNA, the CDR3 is TGTGCCAGCAGCCATCAGGGTTTAGAAAAACTGTTTTTT. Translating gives CASSHQGLEKLFF.